This T cell receptor (beta chain) was documented in a study of T-cell reconstitution after alpha-beta-depleted transplantation in children. Points from the study as a whole: In patients about two months after transplant, alpha-beta T cells reportedly arose from several hundred expanded graft clones. By one year post-transplant, T-cell counts and diversity largely arose from T cells that were newly produced.

This sample's TCRbeta library carried unique molecular identifier barcodes. TCRdb reanalysed the PCR reads using MiXCR and keeps one entry per CDR3 protein. The data show 450,000 to 550,000 distinct CDR3 sequences, roughly 10% seen once. Germline V gene lookup returns CDR1 LNHDA and CDR2 SQIVND (reference sequence). This CDR3 has 12 amino acids. The germline V and J ends were trimmed by 5 bases and 5 bases, with 8 bases remaining between them. Concerning this clonotype itself: No antigen is known for it.

V usage is TRBV19 and J usage is TRBJ2-3; the D is unclear. The specimen comprised PBMCs, mostly from graft donor cells, sampled 180 days after TCRalphabeta/CD19-depleted stem cell transplant. The receptor was derived from a female patient aged 2-9 years who had a stem cell transplant for aplastic anemia, so the T cells may come from the graft donor. The CDR3 nucleotides are TGTGCCAGTAGTGATGGGCAAGATACGCAGTATTTT. Amino acids: CASSDGQDTQYF. The entire variable domain, with the rest obtained from reference TRBV19 and TRBJ2-3, is as follows: DGGITQSPKYLFRKEGQNVTLSCEQNLNHDAMYWYRQDPGQGLRLIYYSQIVNDFQKGDIAEGYSVSREKKESFPLTVTSAQKNPTAFYLCASSDGQDTQYFGPGTRLTVL.